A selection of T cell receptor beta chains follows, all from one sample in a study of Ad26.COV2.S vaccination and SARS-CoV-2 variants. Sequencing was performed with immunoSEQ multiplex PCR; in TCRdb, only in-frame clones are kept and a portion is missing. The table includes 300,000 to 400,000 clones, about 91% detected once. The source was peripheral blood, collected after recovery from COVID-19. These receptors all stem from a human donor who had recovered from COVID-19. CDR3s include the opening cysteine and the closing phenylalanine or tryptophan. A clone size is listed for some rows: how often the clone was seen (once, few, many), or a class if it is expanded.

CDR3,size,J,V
CASSLGAITDTQYF,.,TRBJ2-3,TRBV5-6
CASSRGGPDLGNQPQHF,once,TRBJ1-5,TRBV7-8
CASSTWTGSRRTYEQYF,few,TRBJ2-7,TRBV11-2
CASSQYRGSQPQHF,once,TRBJ1-5,TRBV4-1
CAGAPGRNQPQHF,.,TRBJ1-5,TRBV19
CASSQEETSFNSPLHF,few,TRBJ1-6,TRBV4-1
CSAPGAGQDTEAFF,.,TRBJ1-1,TRBV29-1
CASSRHTGAAGSTPNYGYTF,.,TRBJ1-2,TRBV13
CASSLPKTGDMNTEAFF,.,TRBJ1-1,TRBV7-9
CASSPRGANVLTF,.,TRBJ2-6,TRBV13
CASSEHGGLALGTGELFF,once,TRBJ2-2,TRBV2
CASSPSRGIETQYF,.,TRBJ2-5,TRBV18
CASRKEGGRGNTIYF,.,TRBJ1-3,TRBV6-5
CSVVRGETQYF,.,TRBJ2-5,TRBV29-1
CASSLPLGGGYTF,.,TRBJ1-2,TRBV5-4
CASRPNLGSREKLFF,.,TRBJ1-4,TRBV27
CASSTSGTSGDEQYF,.,TRBJ2-7,TRBV9
CASSEVGQGTYEQYF,few,TRBJ2-7,TRBV19
CASSLRRSNQPQHF,.,TRBJ1-5,TRBV28
CASRLFGQPNSPLHF,.,TRBJ1-6,TRBV6-5
CASGPDRAFSRF,.,TRBJ1-2,TRBV12-5
CASSLLVPGQGIYGYTF,.,TRBJ1-2,TRBV19
CASSQDSVPSYGYTF,.,TRBJ1-2,TRBV4-3
CASSKDNEPQHF,.,TRBJ1-5,TRBV21-1
CASLRSLSRGYTDTQYF,.,TRBJ2-3,TRBV2
CASATGGRVNTEAFF,.,TRBJ1-1,TRBV27
CASSRRRGGTDTQYF,.,TRBJ2-3,TRBV7-8
CASSLAPWGYGYTF,.,TRBJ1-2,TRBV27
CASSLIADYTGELFF,.,TRBJ2-2,TRBV7-9
CASSPQGEFGDEQFF,.,TRBJ2-1,TRBV18
CASSRPGQSYNEQFF,.,TRBJ2-1,TRBV5-6
CASSVAGGIHGYTF,.,TRBJ1-2,TRBV9
CASSEGSKNQPQHF,.,TRBJ1-5,TRBV6-1
CASSPLGGTNYEQYF,.,TRBJ2-7,TRBV7-6
CASSRGGLTNTEAFF,.,TRBJ1-1,TRBV4-1
CASSLAGGYNEQFF,.,TRBJ2-1,TRBV11-2
CASRRGQETQYF,few,TRBJ2-5,TRBV2
CASSYRGTLKNEQFF,.,TRBJ2-1,TRBV6-5
CASSLGGDTQYF,.,TRBJ2-3,TRBV2
CASSLRWSNQPQHF,.,TRBJ1-5,TRBV23-1
CASSFSPGQELYEQYF,.,TRBJ2-7,TRBV5-6